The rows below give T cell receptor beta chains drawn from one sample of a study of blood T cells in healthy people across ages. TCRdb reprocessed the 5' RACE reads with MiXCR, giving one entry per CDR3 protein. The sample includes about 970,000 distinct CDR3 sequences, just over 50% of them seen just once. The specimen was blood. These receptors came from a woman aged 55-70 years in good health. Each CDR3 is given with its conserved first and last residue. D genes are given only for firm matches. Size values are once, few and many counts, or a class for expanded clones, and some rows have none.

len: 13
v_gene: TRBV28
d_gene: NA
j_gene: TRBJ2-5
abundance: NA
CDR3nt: TGTGCCATCTCCCAACAAGGGCGAGGGACCCAGTACTTC
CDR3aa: CAISQQGRGTQYF

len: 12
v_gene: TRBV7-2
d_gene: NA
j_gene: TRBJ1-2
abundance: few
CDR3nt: TGTGCCAGCAGCCGATGGACGGGCGGCTACACCTTC
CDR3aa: CASSRWTGGYTF

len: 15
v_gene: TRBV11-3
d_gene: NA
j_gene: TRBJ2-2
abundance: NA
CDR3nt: TGTGCCAGCAGCCCCGGGCGGTTGAACACCGGGGAGCTGTTTTTT
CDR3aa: CASSPGRLNTGELFF

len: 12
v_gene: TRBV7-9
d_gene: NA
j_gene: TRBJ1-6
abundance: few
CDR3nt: TGTGCCAGCAGCTTAGCAGGGGATCCCCTCCACTTT
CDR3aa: CASSLAGDPLHF

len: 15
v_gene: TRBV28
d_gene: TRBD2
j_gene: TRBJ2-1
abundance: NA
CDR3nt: TGTGCCAGCAGTAACGGACTAGCGGACTACAATGAGCAGTTCTTC
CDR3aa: CASSNGLADYNEQFF

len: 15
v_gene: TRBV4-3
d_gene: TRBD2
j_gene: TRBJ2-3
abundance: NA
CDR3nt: TGCGCCAGCAGCCACGCGGGGGGGGACACAGATACGCAGTATTTT
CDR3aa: CASSHAGGDTDTQYF

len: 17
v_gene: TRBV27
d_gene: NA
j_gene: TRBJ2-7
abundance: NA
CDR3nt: TGTGCCAGCAGTTTCAGTCAAGGGACACCGAGGGACTACGAGCAGTACTTC
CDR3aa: CASSFSQGTPRDYEQYF

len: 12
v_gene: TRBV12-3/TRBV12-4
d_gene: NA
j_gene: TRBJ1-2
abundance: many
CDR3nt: TGTGCCAGCAGTTTCGGCAACTATGGCTACACCTTC
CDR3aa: CASSFGNYGYTF

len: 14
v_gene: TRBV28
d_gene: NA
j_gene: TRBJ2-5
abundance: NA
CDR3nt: TGTGCCAGCAGTTTAATGGGGTTGGGAGAGACCCAGTACTTC
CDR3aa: CASSLMGLGETQYF

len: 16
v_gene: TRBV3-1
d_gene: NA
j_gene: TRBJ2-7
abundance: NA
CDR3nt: TGTGCCAGCAGCCGAAAAGTTACTACTGGCTCCTACGAGCAGTACTTC
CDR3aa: CASSRKVTTGSYEQYF

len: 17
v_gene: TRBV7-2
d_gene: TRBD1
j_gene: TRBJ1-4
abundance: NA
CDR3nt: TGTGCCAGCAGCTTAAGGACAGGGCAGGCCGCGAATGAAAAACTGTTTTTT
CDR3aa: CASSLRTGQAANEKLFF

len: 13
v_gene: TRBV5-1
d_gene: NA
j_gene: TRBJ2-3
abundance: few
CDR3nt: TGCGCCAGCAGCTTGGTATGGATGAGCACGCAGTATTTT
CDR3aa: CASSLVWMSTQYF

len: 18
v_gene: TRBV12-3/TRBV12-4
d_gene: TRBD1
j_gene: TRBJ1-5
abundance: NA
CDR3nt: TGTGCCAGCAGTCCAGTAATGGACAGGCGTGGTGGTAGGAAGCCCCAGCATTTT
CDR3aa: CASSPVMDRRGGRKPQHF

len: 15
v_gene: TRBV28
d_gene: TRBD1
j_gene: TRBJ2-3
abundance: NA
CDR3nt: TGTGCCAGCAGTGCCCGACAGGGTTGGGCAGATACGCAGTATTTT
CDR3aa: CASSARQGWADTQYF

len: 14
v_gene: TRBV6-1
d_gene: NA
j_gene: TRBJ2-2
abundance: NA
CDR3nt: TGTGCCAGCAGAGTAGTAGGGGGATCCGGGGAGCTGTTTTTT
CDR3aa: CASRVVGGSGELFF

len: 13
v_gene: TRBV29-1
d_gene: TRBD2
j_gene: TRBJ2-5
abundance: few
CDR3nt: TGCAGCCTGGCGGGAGTTGCCCAAGAGACCCAGTACTTC
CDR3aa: CSLAGVAQETQYF

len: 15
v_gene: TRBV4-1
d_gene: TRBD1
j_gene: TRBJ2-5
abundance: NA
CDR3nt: TGCGCCAGCAGCCCACAGGGGGCAGGCCAAGAGACCCAGTACTTC
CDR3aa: CASSPQGAGQETQYF

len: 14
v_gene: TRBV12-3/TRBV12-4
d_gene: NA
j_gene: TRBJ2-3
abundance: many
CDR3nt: TGTGCCAGCAGCCTCGGCGGGAGCACAGATACGCAGTATTTT
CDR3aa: CASSLGGSTDTQYF

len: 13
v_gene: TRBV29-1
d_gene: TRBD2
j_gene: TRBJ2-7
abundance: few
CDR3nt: TGCAGCGTTAGAAGCGGGAGTTTCTACGAGCAGTACTTC
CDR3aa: CSVRSGSFYEQYF

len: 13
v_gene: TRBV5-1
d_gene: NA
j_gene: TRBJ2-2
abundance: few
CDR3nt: TGCGCCAGCAGCCGGACCCGCACCGGGGAGCTGTTTTTT
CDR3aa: CASSRTRTGELFF